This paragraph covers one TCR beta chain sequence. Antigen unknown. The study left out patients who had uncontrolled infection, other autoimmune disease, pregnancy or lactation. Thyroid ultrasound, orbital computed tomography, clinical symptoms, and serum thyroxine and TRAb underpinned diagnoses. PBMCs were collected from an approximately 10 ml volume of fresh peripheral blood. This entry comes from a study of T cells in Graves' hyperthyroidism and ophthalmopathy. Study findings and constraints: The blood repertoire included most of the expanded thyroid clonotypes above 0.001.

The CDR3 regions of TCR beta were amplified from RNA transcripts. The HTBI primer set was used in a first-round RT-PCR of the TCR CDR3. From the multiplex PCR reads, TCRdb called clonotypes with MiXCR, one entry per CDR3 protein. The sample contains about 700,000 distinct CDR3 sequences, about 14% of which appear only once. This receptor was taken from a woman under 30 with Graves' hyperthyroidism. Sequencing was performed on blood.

The CDR3 DNA reads TGCGCCAGCAGCCAAGATCCTAGCGAAGCCTACAATGAGCAGTTCTTC. The encoded protein is CASSQDPSEAYNEQFF. This rearrangement joins TRBV4-1 to TRBJ2-1; TRBD2 is a possible D gene (6 bases). Trimming removed 0 bases at V and 2 bases at J, with 11 bases between. The CDR3 spans 16 residues. Germline V gives CDR1 MGHRA, CDR2 YSYEKL.